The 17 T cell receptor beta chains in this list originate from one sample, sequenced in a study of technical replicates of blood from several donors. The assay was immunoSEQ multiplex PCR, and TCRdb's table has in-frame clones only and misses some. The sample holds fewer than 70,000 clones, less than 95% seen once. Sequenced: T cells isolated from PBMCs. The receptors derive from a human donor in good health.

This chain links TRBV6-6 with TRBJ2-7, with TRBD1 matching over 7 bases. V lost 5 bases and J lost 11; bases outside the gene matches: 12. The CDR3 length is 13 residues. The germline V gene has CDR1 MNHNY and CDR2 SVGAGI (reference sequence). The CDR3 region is CASSRLRDSDEYF. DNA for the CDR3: TGTGCCAGCAGTCGACTCCGGGACAGCGACGAGTACTTC.

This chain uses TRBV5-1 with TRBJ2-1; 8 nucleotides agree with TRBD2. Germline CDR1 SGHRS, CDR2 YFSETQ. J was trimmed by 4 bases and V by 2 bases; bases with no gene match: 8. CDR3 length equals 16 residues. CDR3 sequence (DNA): TGCGCCAGCAGCTTCCGAGCGGGAGAGGGGTACAATGAGCAGTTCTTC. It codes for CASSFRAGEGYNEQFF. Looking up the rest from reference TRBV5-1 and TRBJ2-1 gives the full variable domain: KAGVTQTPRYLIKTRGQQVTLSCSPISGHRSVSWYQQTPGQGLQFLFEYFSETQRNKGNFPGRFSGRQFSNSRSEMNVSTLELGDSALYLCASSFRAGEGYNEQFFGPGTRLTVL.

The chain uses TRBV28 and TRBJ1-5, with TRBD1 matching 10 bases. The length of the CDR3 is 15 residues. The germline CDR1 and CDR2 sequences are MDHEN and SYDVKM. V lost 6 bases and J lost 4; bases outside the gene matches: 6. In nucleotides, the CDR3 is TGTGCCAGCAGACAGACAGGGGGCCAAAATCAGCCCCAGCATTTT. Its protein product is CASRQTGGQNQPQHF.

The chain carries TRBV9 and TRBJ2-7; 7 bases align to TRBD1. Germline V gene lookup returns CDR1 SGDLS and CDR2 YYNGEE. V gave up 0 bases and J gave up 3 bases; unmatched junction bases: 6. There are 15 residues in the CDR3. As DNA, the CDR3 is TGTGCCAGCAGCGTAGGCACAGGGGCTAGCTACGAGCAGTACTTC. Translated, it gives CASSVGTGASYEQYF.

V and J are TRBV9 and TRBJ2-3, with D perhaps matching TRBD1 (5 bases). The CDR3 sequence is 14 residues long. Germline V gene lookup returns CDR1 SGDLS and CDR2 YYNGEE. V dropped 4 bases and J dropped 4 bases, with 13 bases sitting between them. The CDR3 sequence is CASSPGPRADTQYF. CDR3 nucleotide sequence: TGTGCCAGCAGCCCAGGGCCCCGGGCAGATACGCAGTATTTT.

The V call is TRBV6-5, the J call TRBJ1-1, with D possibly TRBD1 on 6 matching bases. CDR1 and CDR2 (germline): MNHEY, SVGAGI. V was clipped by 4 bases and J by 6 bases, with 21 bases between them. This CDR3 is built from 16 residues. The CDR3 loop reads CASSSRGGWYMAEAFF. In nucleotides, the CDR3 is TGTGCCAGCAGTTCCCGGGGGGGCTGGTATATGGCTGAAGCTTTCTTT.

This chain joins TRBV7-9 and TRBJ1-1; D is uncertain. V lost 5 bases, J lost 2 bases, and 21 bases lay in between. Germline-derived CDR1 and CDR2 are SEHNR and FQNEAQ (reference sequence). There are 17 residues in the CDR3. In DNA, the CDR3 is TGTGCCAGCAGCACCGGTGTCGTGGTGGGGAGAAACACTGAAGCTTTCTTT. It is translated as CASSTGVVVGRNTEAFF.

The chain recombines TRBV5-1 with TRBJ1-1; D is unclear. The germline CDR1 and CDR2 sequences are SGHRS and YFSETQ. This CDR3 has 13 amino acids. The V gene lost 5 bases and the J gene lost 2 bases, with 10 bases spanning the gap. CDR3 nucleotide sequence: TGCGCCAGCAGTGTTACGAGTAACACTGAAGCTTTCTTT. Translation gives CASSVTSNTEAFF.

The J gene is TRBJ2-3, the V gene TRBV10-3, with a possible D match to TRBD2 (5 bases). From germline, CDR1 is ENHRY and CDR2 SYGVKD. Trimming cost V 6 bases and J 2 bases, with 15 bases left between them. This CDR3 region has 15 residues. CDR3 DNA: TGTGCCATCAGCGCCGGGGAAGCGGACACAGATACGCAGTATTTT. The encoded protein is CAISAGEADTDTQYF.

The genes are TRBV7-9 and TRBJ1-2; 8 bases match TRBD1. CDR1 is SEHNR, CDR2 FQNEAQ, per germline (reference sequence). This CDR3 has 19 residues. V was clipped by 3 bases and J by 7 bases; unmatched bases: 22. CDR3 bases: TGTGCCAGCAGCTTCATTACGCCCGGACAGGGTGGGGGGAAAGGTGGCTACACCTTC. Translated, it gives CASSFITPGQGGGKGGYTF.

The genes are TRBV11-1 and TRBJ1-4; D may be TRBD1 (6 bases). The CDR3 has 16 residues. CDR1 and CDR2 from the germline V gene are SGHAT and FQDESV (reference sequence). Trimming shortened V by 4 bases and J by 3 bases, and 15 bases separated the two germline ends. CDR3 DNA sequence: TGTGCCAGCAGCTCAACTACAGGGCAAGCTAATGAAAAACTGTTTTTT. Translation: CASSSTTGQANEKLFF.

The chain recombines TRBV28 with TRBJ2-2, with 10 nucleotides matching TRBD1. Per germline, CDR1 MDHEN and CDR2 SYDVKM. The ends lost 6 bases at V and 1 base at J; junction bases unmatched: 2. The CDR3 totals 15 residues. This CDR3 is CASSRTGGNTGELFF. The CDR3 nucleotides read TGTGCCAGCAGCCGGACAGGGGGGAACACCGGGGAGCTGTTTTTT.

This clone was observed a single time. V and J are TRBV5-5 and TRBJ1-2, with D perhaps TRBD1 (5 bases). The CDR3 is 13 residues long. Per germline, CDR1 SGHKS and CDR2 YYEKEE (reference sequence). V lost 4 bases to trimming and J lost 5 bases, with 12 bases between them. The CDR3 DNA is TGTGCCAGCAGCCGGTGGGGCCGTTATGGCTACACCTTC. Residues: CASSRWGRYGYTF.

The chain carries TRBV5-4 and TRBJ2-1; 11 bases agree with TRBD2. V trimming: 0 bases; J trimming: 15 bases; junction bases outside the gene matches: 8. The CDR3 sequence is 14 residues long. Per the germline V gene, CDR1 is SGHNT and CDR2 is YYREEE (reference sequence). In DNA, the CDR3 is TGTGCCAGCAGCTTGGATCTAGCGGGGGGCCGTCGGTTCTTC. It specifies CASSLDLAGGRRFF.

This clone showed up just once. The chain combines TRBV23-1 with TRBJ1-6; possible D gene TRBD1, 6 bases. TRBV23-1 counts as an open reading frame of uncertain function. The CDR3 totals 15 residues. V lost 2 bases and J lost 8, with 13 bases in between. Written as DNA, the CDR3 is TGCGCCAGCAGTCAAGTACAGGGTTTATATTCACCCCTCCACTTT. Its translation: CASSQVQGLYSPLHF.

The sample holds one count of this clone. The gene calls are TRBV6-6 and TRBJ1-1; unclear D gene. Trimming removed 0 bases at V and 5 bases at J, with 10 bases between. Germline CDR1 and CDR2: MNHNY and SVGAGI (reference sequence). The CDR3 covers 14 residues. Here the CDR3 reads CASSYSITGTEAFF. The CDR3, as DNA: TGTGCCAGCAGTTACTCGATTACGGGGACTGAAGCTTTCTTT.

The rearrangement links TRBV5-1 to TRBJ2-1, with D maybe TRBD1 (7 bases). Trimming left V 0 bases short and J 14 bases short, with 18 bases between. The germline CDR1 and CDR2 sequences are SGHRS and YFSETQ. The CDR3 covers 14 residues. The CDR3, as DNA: TGCGCCAGCAGCTTGGCCGTGGAGGGGGCGGACGAGTTCTTC. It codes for CASSLAVEGADEFF. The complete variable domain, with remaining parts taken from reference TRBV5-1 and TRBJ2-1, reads KAGVTQTPRYLIKTRGQQVTLSCSPISGHRSVSWYQQTPGQGLQFLFEYFSETQRNKGNFPGRFSGRQFSNSRSEMNVSTLELGDSALYLCASSLAVEGADEFFGPGTRLTVL.